A single T cell receptor (beta chain) is shown here with its context. Its antigen is not identified. RNA transcripts were the template, and TCR beta CDR3 regions were amplified from them. An opening RT-PCR round employed HTBI primers and preceded a second-round multiplex PCR. TCRdb fed the multiplex PCR reads into MiXCR, producing one record per CDR3 protein. Of around 1.1 million distinct CDR3 sequences listed, roughly 35% were seen once; the top ten hold over 8.5%. This CDR3 comprises 14 residues. Trimming took off 1 base at V and 2 bases at J, with 8 bases between the two ends. Germline loops: CDR1 MGHRA, CDR2 YSYEKL. This sample was included in a study of Graves' ophthalmopathy and Graves' hyperthyroidism. Study-wide results and caveats: Stable hyperthyroidism and ophthalmopathy were told apart by a 13-signature model, which achieved around 90% sensitivity and over 65% specificity. Also, most clonotypes expanded in the thyroid above 0.001 frequency appeared in blood.

Sequencing was performed on peripheral blood or thyroid tissue (not recorded which). This rearrangement joins TRBV4-1 to TRBJ1-2; the D is unclear. This TCR derives from an adult man with Graves' hyperthyroidism. The CDR3 coding sequence is TGCGCCAGCAGCCAAGTACAGAGGAACTATGGCTACACCTTC. Protein product: CASSQVQRNYGYTF.